What follows are 27 T cell receptor beta chains derived from one specimen sequenced in a study of blood T cell repertoires in COVID-19. Sequencing was performed with immunoSEQ multiplex PCR; in TCRdb, only in-frame clones are kept and a portion is missing. The table lists 130,000 or so clones, just over 85% of them singletons, with approximately 1.5% in the top ten. Sequenced sample: peripheral blood. The receptors here all came from a woman in her sixties with acute or convalescent COVID-19.

V usage is TRBV9 and J usage is TRBJ1-1; D uncertain. CDR1 is SGDLS and CDR2 is YYNGEE in the germline V gene. There are 13 residues in the CDR3. With 1 base removed from V and 0 bases from J, the gap between germline ends came to 4 bases. This chain's CDR3 is CASSVLVNTEAFF. DNA for the CDR3: TGTGCCAGCAGCGTATTAGTGAACACTGAAGCTTTCTTT.

The chain carries TRBV4-3 and TRBJ1-5, with a possible D match to TRBD1 (6 bases). CDR1 is LGHNA, CDR2 YSLEER, per germline. V lost 0 bases and J 7 bases, leaving 10 bases between the germline ends. The CDR3 has 14 residues. Written as DNA, the CDR3 is TGCGCCAGCAGCCAAGAGACAGGTCTCCAGCCCCAGCATTTT. It specifies CASSQETGLQPQHF.

This chain connects TRBV6-2 or TRBV6-3 to TRBJ1-4; 10 positions agree with TRBD1. Germline V lookup: CDR1 MNHEY, CDR2 SVGEGT. After removal of 6 bases from V and 3 bases from J, the junction contained 4 bases not matched to a gene. CDR3 length: 15 amino acids. The CDR3 region is CASSSGTGANEKLFF. CDR3 DNA sequence: TGTGCCAGCAGCTCCGGGACAGGGGCTAATGAAAAACTGTTTTTT.

This rearrangement joins TRBV5-4 to TRBJ2-5; D unclear. Germline assignment: CDR1 SGHNT and CDR2 YYREEE (reference sequence). V was pared by 2 bases and J by 3 bases, with 8 bases between. CDR3 length: 13 residues. CDR3 nucleotide sequence: TGTGCCAGCAGCTTCGCCGGAGAAGAGACCCAGTACTTC. The encoded protein is CASSFAGEETQYF.

The CDR3 region is CASSEDRTGPYTF. The CDR3 DNA sequence: TGTGCCAGCAGTGAGGATCGGACAGGGCCCTACACCTTC. The rearrangement links TRBV2 to TRBJ1-2, with 8 nucleotides matching TRBD1. The germline CDR1 and CDR2 sequences are SNHLY and FYNNEI. There are 13 residues in the CDR3. The V segment lost 3 bases and the J segment 10 bases; nucleotides outside the gene matches: 7.

The V call is TRBV9, the J call TRBJ1-3; 8 nucleotides match TRBD1. The J segment lost 3 bases and the V segment lost 3 bases, leaving 11 bases of the junction unmatched. Germline V lookup: CDR1 SGDLS, CDR2 YYNGEE. CDR3 length: 17 residues. CDR3 residues: CASSARTGSTFGNTIYF. The CDR3 nucleotides read TGTGCCAGCAGCGCCCGGACAGGGTCTACATTTGGAAACACCATATATTTT.

The chain uses TRBV9 and TRBJ2-3; 8 positions agree with TRBD2. Germline CDR1 SGDLS, CDR2 YYNGEE. The CDR3 is made up of 17 amino acids. With 0 bases clipped from V and 6 bases from J, the junction kept 12 bases outside the gene matches. The CDR3 bases are TGTGCCAGCAGCGTAGCGGGAGCGGGGGTTCCCACGGATACGCAGTATTTT. Its protein product is CASSVAGAGVPTDTQYF.

This clone was observed a few times. The chain combines TRBV14 with TRBJ2-1; 15 bases map to TRBD2. J was trimmed by 5 bases and V by 1 base; bases with no gene match: 15. CDR3 length: 21 residues. Per the germline V gene, CDR1 is SGHDN and CDR2 is FVKESK. DNA of the CDR3: TGTGCCAGCAGCCAAGGCTACTTCCGAAAAAGGACTAGCGGGGGGGACAATGAGCAGTTCTTC. As protein: CASSQGYFRKRTSGGDNEQFF.

This sequence joins TRBV5-1 and TRBJ1-6; the match to TRBD1 covers 10 bases. J was trimmed by 5 bases and V by 1 base; bases with no gene match: 6. Germline CDR1 SGHRS, CDR2 YFSETQ. This CDR3 is built from 17 residues. The CDR3 sequence: CASSLILGTGDNSPLHF. The DNA of the CDR3 is TGCGCCAGCAGCTTGATTTTGGGGACAGGGGATAATTCACCCCTCCACTTT.

V is TRBV28 and J is TRBJ1-1, with 7 positions matching TRBD1. The CDR3 consists of 14 residues. V shed 6 bases, J shed 4 bases, and the junction held 8 bases outside the gene matches. Germline CDR1 MDHEN, CDR2 SYDVKM. CDR3 protein: CASRRDRAGTEAFF. The CDR3, as DNA: TGTGCCAGCAGACGAGACAGGGCGGGCACTGAAGCTTTCTTT.

This clone was found once. The CDR3 loop is CASSNRDRDNSPLHF. The CDR3 DNA reads TGTGCCAGCAGTAACCGGGACAGAGATAATTCACCCCTCCACTTT. The gene calls are TRBV9 and TRBJ1-6, with 7 bases matching TRBD1. Germline trimming cut 5 bases from V and 5 bases from J; bases unmatched to any gene: 7. In germline, CDR1 is SGDLS, CDR2 YYNGEE. The length of the CDR3 is 15 residues.

The chain joins TRBV19 to TRBJ2-1; D uncertain. Germline V gene data show CDR1 as LNHDA and CDR2 as SQIVND (reference sequence). The ends were cut back, 4 bases at V and 9 bases at J, with 13 bases in the middle. The length of the CDR3 is 13 residues. The CDR3 nucleotides read TGTGCCAGTAGTAACTTCAAGACTGGTGAGCAGTTCTTC. Amino acid sequence: CASSNFKTGEQFF.

This clone has just one count. The chain uses TRBV7-8 and TRBJ2-7, with 7 bases identical to TRBD1. Trimming cost V 7 bases and J 2 bases; bases outside gene matches: 11. Germline CDR1 reads SGHVS; CDR2 reads FQNEAQ. There are 15 residues in the CDR3. CDR3 sequence reads: CASTVTGVGAYEQYF. In DNA form, the CDR3 reads TGTGCCAGCACCGTAACAGGGGTTGGAGCCTACGAGCAGTACTTC.

The chain is built from TRBV7-9 and TRBJ2-3, with D hard to call. Germline V lookup: CDR1 SEHNR, CDR2 FQNEAQ (reference sequence). The CDR3 totals 18 residues. Trimming stripped 10 bases from V and 2 bases from J, with 28 bases between. For the CDR3, the DNA is TGTGCCATCGAGACCTACCTAGACGGCCGAGACTCCACAGATACGCAGTATTTT. It specifies CAIETYLDGRDSTDTQYF.

The chain recombines TRBV30 with TRBJ2-2, with D unresolved. This CDR3 region has 15 residues. V lost 0 bases and J 0 bases, leaving 8 bases between the germline ends. Germline CDR1 reads GTSNPN; CDR2 reads SVGIG (reference sequence). CDR3: CAWSVRSANTGELFF. For the CDR3, the DNA is TGTGCCTGGAGTGTACGGAGTGCGAACACCGGGGAGCTGTTTTTT.

The CDR3 loop is CASSLGTGVDYGYTF. In DNA, the CDR3 is TGTGCCAGCAGCCTGGGGACAGGGGTTGACTATGGCTACACCTTC. This chain connects TRBV6-5 to TRBJ1-2, with TRBD1 matching 10 bases. This CDR3 is built from 15 residues. The trim removed 6 bases at V and 3 bases at J, leaving 7 bases unmatched. Germline assignment: CDR1 MNHEY and CDR2 SVGAGI.

The chain carries TRBV29-1 and TRBJ1-2, with unresolved D. Germline V gene lookup returns CDR1 SQVTM and CDR2 ANQGSEA. There are 12 residues in the CDR3. The V end lost 7 bases, the J end lost 6 bases, and 15 bases lay between the germline ends. DNA for the CDR3: TGCAGCGCTTCCTCGGGTTTAAATGGCTACACCTTC. Translated, it gives CSASSGLNGYTF. Together with reference TRBV29-1 and TRBJ1-2, the CDR3 gives the full variable domain: SAVISQKPSRDICQRGTSLTIQCQVDSQVTMMFWYRQQPGQSLTLIATANQGSEATYESGFVIDKFPISRPNLTFSTLTVSNMSPEDSSIYLCSASSGLNGYTFGSGTRLTVV.

This sequence joins TRBV19 and TRBJ1-2; 7 bases match TRBD1. J lost 7 bases, V lost 6 bases, and 11 bases had no gene match. The germline CDR1 and CDR2 sequences are LNHDA and SQIVND (reference sequence). The CDR3 length is 14 residues. This CDR3 is CASRRGQASIGYTF. DNA for the CDR3: TGTGCCAGTAGACGAGGACAGGCTTCGATTGGCTACACCTTC.

This chain connects TRBV10-3 to TRBJ1-3; 9 nucleotides match TRBD1. This CDR3 is 15 amino acids long. Germline V gives CDR1 ENHRY, CDR2 SYGVKD. V was pared by 3 bases and J by 2 bases, with 2 bases of the junction left unmatched. The CDR3 region is CAISDRQGAGNTIYF. CDR3 coding DNA: TGTGCCATCAGTGATCGACAGGGGGCTGGAAACACCATATATTTT.

The chain couples TRBV27 to TRBJ2-2; 13 positions agree with TRBD2. The CDR3 is 17 residues long. The V segment lost 5 bases and the J segment 3 bases; nucleotides outside the gene matches: 6. The germline V gene has CDR1 MNHEY and CDR2 SMNVEV (reference sequence). The CDR3, as DNA: TGTGCCAGCAGTGGGACTAGCGGGGCGTCGTACACCGGGGAGCTGTTTTTT. Its translation is CASSGTSGASYTGELFF.

This clone was seen a handful of times. This rearrangement joins TRBV21-1 to TRBJ2-7; TRBD1 was called by the table and not checked on the DNA. TRBV21-1 is assigned pseudogene status. This CDR3 is built from 16 residues. In DNA form, the CDR3 reads TGTGCCAGCAGCAAAGGAGGGACAGGGCCATCCTACGAGCAGTACTTC. Its translation is CASSKGGTGPSYEQYF.

This clone was seen a single time. The chain carries TRBV4-1 and TRBJ2-5, with 12 bases that match TRBD2. V lost 4 bases and J lost 4; bases outside the gene matches: 10. The CDR3 covers 17 residues. Germline lookup yields CDR1 MGHRA and CDR2 YSYEKL. In nucleotides, the CDR3 is TGCGCCAGCAGCCGATACTCTAGCGGGGGGGCCGCAGAGACCCAGTACTTC. Translated, it gives CASSRYSSGGAAETQYF.

The rearrangement joins TRBV28 to TRBJ1-2; TRBD1 matches 7 bases. From germline, CDR1 is MDHEN and CDR2 SYDVKM. The CDR3 covers 15 residues. The J segment lost 11 bases and the V segment lost 5 bases, leaving 17 bases of the junction unmatched. The chain's CDR3 is CASSATGVNDWAYTF. CDR3 nucleotide sequence: TGTGCCAGCAGTGCTACAGGGGTTAACGATTGGGCGTACACCTTC.

The V gene is TRBV4-3, the J gene TRBJ2-3; 10 nucleotides align to TRBD2. The germline V gene has CDR1 LGHNA and CDR2 YSLEER. The CDR3 has 18 residues. V was pared by 1 base and J by 2 bases, with 9 bases of the junction left unmatched. The CDR3 DNA reads TGCGCCAGCAGCCAAGCCATAGGGACTAGCGTTTTCACAGATACGCAGTATTTT. Translating it yields CASSQAIGTSVFTDTQYF.

The genes are TRBV7-6 and TRBJ2-7; weak D call: TRBD2 (5 bases). This CDR3 has 11 amino acids. Trimming cost V 7 bases and J 3 bases, with 7 bases left between them. Germline CDR1 SGHVS, CDR2 FNYEAQ. The CDR3 DNA is TGTGCCAGCACACTAGACTACGAGCAGTACTTC. Protein: CASTLDYEQYF.

The CDR3 sequence is CASKGQGDYGYTF. The CDR3 region has the DNA TGTGCCAGCAAGGGACAGGGGGACTATGGCTACACCTTC. The chain joins TRBV2 to TRBJ1-2; 11 positions agree with TRBD1. The CDR3 loop spans 13 amino acids. Trimming at V came to 7 bases and at J to 3 bases, leaving 1 base not matched to a gene. Germline V CDR1 and CDR2: SNHLY, FYNNEI.

The CDR3 sequence: CASSPTGTVNTEAFF. CDR3 sequence (DNA): TGTGCCAGCAGCCCAACCGGGACAGTCAACACTGAAGCTTTCTTT. The gene calls are TRBV7-2 and TRBJ1-1, with TRBD1 identical over 7 bases. V dropped 5 bases and J dropped 2; count of bases not matched to a gene: 8. CDR3 length: 15 amino acids. Germline V gene lookup returns CDR1 SGHTA and CDR2 FQGNSA. Full variable domain (rest looked up from reference TRBV7-2 and TRBJ1-1): GAGVSQSPSNKVTEKGKDVELRCDPISGHTALYWYRQSLGQGLEFLIYFQGNSAPDKSGLPSDRFSAERTGGSVSTLTIQRTQQEDSAVYLCASSPTGTVNTEAFFGQGTRLTVV.